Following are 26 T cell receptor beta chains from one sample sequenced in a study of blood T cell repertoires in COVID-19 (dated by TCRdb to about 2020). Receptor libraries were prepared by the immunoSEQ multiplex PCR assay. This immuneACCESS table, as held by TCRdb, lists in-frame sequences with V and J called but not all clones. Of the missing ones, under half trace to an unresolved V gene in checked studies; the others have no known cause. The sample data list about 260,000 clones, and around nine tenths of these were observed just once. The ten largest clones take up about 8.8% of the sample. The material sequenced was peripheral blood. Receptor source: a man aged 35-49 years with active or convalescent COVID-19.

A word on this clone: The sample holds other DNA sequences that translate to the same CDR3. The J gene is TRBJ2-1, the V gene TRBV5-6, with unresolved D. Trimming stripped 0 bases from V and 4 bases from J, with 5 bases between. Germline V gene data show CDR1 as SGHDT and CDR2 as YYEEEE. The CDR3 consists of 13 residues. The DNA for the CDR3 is TGTGCCAGCAGCTTGGGGCTTTACAATGAGCAGTTCTTC. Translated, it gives CASSLGLYNEQFF.

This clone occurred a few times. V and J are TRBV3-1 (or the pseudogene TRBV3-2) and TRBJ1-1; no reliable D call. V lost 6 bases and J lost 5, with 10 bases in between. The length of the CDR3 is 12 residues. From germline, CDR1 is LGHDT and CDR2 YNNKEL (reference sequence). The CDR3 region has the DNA TGTGCCAGCAGGCTTGGAGGGACTGAAGCTTTCTTT. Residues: CASRLGGTEAFF.

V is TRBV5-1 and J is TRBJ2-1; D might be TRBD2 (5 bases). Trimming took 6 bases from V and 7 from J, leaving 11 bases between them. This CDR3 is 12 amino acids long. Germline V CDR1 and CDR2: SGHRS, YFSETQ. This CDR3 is CASTSPGNEQFF. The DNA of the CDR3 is TGCGCCAGCACATCACCGGGGAATGAGCAGTTCTTC.

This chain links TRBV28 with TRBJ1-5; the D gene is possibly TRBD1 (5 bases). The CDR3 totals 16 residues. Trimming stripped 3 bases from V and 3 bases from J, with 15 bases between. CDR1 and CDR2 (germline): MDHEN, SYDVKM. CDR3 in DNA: TGTGCCAGCAGTTTGGTTGACGGGGGATTCAATCAGCCCCAGCATTTT. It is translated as CASSLVDGGFNQPQHF.

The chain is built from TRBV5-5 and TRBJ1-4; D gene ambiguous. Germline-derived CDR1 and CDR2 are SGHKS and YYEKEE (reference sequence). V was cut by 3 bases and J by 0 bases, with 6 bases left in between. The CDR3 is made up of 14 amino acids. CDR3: CASSYYATNEKLFF. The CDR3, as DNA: TGTGCCAGCAGCTACTATGCAACTAATGAAAAACTGTTTTTT.

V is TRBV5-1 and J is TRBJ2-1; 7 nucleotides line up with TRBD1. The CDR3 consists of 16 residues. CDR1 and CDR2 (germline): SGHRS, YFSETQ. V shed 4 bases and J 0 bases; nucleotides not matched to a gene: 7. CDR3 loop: CASSTGQSSSYNEQFF. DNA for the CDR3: TGCGCCAGCAGCACGGGACAGTCGAGCTCCTACAATGAGCAGTTCTTC. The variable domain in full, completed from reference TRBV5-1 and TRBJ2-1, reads KAGVTQTPRYLIKTRGQQVTLSCSPISGHRSVSWYQQTPGQGLQFLFEYFSETQRNKGNFPGRFSGRQFSNSRSEMNVSTLELGDSALYLCASSTGQSSSYNEQFFGPGTRLTVL.

CDR3 DNA sequence: TGTGCCAGCAGCGTAGGACTTTTTCCCTACGAGCAGTACTTC. This translates into CASSVGLFPYEQYF. The chain links TRBV9 to TRBJ2-7; no definite D call. The CDR3 extends over 14 amino acids. CDR1 and CDR2 (germline): SGDLS, YYNGEE. V gave up 0 bases and J gave up 2 bases, with 9 bases separating them.

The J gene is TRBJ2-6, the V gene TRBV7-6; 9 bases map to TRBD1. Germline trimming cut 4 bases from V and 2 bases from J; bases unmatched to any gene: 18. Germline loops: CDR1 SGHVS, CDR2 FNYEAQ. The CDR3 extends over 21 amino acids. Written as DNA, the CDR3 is TGTGCCAGCAGCTCGAACCGGGACAGGGTATGGACCGGCCCTGGGGCCAACGTCCTGACTTTC. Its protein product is CASSSNRDRVWTGPGANVLTF.

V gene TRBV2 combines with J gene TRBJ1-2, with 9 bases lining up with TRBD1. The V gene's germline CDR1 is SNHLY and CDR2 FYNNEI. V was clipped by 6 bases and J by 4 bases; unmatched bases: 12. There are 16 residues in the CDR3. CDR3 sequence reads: CASSAGKGQGPYGYTF. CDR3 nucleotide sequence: TGTGCCAGCAGCGCCGGGAAGGGACAGGGTCCCTATGGCTACACCTTC.

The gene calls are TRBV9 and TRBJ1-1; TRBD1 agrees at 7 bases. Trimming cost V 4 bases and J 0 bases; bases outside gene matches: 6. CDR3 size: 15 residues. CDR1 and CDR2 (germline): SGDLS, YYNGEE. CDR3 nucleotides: TGTGCCAGCAGCACTGGGACAGTCATGAACACTGAAGCTTTCTTT. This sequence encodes CASSTGTVMNTEAFF.

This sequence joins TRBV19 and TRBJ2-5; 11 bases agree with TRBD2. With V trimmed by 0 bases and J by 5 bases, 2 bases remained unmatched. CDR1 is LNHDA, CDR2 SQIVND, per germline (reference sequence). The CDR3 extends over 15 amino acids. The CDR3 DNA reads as TGTGCCAGTAGTATAGAAACTAGCGGGGGTGAGACCCAGTACTTC. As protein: CASSIETSGGETQYF.

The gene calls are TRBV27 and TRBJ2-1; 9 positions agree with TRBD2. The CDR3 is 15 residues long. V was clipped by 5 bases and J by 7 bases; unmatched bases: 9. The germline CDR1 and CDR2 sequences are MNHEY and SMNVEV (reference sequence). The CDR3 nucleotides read TGTGCCAGCAGTCTTTTGACTAGCGGCTTAAATGAGCAGTTCTTC. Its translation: CASSLLTSGLNEQFF.

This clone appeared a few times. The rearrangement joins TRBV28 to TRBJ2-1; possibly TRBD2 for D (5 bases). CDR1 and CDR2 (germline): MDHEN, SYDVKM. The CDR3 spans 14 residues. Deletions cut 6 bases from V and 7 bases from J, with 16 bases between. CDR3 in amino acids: CASSVDLAYNEQFF. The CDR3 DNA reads TGTGCCAGCAGCGTGGACTTGGCGTATAATGAGCAGTTCTTC. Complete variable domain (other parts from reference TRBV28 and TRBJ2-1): DVKVTQSSRYLVKRTGEKVFLECVQDMDHENMFWYRQDPGLGLRLIYFSYDVKMKEKGDIPEGYSVSREKKERFSLILESASTNQTSMYLCASSVDLAYNEQFFGPGTRLTVL.

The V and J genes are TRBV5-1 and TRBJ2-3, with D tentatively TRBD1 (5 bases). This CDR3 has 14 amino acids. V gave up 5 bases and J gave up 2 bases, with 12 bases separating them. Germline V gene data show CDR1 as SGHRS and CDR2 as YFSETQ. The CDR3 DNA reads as TGCGCCAGCAGTCCTGACAGCACCACAGATACGCAGTATTTT. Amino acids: CASSPDSTTDTQYF.

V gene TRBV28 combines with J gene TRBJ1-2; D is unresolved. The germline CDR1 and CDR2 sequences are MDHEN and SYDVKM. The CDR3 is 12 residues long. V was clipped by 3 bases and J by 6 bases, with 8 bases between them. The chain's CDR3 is CASSFSGNGYTF. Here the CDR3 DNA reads TGTGCCAGCAGTTTTTCCGGGAATGGCTACACCTTC.

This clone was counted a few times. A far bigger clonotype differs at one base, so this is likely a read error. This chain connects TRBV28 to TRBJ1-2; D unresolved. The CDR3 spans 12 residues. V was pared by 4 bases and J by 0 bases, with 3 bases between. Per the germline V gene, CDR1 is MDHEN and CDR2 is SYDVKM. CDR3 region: CASSSSNYGYTF. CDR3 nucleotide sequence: TGTGCCAGCAGTTCGTCTAACTATGGCTACACCTTC.

This CDR3 is CAWTGGTSPLHF. The CDR3 DNA is TGTGCCTGGACAGGGGGCACTTCACCCCTCCACTTT. The J gene is TRBJ1-6, the V gene TRBV30; 8 nucleotides line up with TRBD1. Germline loops: CDR1 GTSNPN, CDR2 SVGIG (reference sequence). The CDR3 runs to 12 residues. The ends lost 4 bases at V and 9 bases at J; junction bases unmatched: 2.

CDR3 amino acids: CATGAGYGYTF. The CDR3 DNA reads TGTGCCACCGGGGCGGGGTACGGCTACACCTTC. J is TRBJ1-2 and V is TRBV24-1, with D perhaps TRBD1 (5 bases). CDR3 length: 11 residues. Germline V gene lookup returns CDR1 KGHDR and CDR2 SFDVKD. Deletions cut 9 bases from V and 8 bases from J, with 12 bases between.

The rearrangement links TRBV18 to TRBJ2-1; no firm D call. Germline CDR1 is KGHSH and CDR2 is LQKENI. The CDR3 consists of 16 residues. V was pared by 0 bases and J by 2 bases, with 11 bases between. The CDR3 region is CASSPPIASTYNEQFF. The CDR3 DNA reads TGTGCCAGCTCACCACCGATAGCTTCAACCTACAATGAGCAGTTCTTC.

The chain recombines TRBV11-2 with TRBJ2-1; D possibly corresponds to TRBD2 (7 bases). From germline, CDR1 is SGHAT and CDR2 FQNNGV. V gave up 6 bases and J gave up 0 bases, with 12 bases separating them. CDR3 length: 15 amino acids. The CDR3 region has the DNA TGTGCCAGCAGTTGGGGGGGCAGCTCCTACAATGAGCAGTTCTTC. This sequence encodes CASSWGGSSYNEQFF.

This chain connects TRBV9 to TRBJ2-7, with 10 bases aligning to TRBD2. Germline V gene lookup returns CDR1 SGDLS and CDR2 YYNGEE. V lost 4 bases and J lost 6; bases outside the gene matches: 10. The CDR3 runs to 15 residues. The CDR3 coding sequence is TGTGCCAGCAGCCTTTCTAGCGGGAGAACCAGCGAGCAGTACTTC. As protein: CASSLSSGRTSEQYF.

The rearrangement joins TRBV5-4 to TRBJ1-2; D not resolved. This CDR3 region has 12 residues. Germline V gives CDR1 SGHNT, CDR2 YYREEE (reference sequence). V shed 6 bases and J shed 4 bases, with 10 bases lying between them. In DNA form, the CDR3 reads TGTGCCAGCAACTCGGGGTCCTATGGCTACACCTTC. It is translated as CASNSGSYGYTF.

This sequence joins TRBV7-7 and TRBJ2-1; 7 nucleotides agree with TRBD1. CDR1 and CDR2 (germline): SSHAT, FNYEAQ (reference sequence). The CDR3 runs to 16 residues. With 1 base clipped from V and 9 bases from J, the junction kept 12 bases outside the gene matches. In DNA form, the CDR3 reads TGTGCCAGCAGCTTAGAACCCACAGGGGTGCAAGGTGAGCAGTTCTTC. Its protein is CASSLEPTGVQGEQFF. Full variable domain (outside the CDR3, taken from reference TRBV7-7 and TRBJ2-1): GAGVSQSPRYKVTKRGQDVTLRCDPISSHATLYWYQQALGQGPEFLTYFNYEAQPDKSGLPSDRFSAERPEGSISTLTIQRTEQRDSAMYRCASSLEPTGVQGEQFFGPGTRLTVL.

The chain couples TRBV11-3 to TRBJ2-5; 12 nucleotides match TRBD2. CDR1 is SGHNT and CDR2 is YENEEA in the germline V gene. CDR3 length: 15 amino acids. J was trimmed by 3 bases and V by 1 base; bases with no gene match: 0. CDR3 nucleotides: TGTGCCAGCAGCTTAGGACTAGCGGGAGAAGAGACCCAGTACTTC. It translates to CASSLGLAGEETQYF.

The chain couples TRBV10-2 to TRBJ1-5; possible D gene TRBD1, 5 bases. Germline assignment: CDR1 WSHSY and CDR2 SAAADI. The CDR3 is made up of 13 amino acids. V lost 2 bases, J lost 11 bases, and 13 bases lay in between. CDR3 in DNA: TGCGCCAGCAGTGAGACAGGCTGGGGGGCCCAGCATTTT. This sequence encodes CASSETGWGAQHF.

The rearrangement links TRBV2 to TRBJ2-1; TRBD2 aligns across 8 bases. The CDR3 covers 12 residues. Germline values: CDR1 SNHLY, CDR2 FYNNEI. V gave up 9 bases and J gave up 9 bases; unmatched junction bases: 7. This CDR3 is CARDRGGLEQFF. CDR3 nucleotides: TGTGCCAGGGACCGGGGGGGCCTTGAGCAGTTCTTC.